This TCR beta chain was obtained from a study of T cell repertoires in cytomegalovirus infection (dated by TCRdb to about 2019). About the investigation overall: Donor HLA type was relevant to the analysis, because carriage of CMV infection together with the matching HLA type was indicated by public TCR beta signatures. What the research found in general, with its limitations: In both this cohort and an independent cohort of over 350 donors, the cumulative frequency of public TCR beta family members distinguished carriers of CMV infection plus the relevant HLA type. The ex vivo response was dominated by HLA-C-restricted CMV-specific TCR beta clonotypes, which also provided the single most frequent clonotype in two of eight donors.

This clonotype was observed at least ten times. No antigen is known for it. Per-base quality was not reported, and no clone a single base away is much larger than it. From cysteine to phenylalanine, the CDR3 is 13 amino acids long. Just CDR3 DNA is preserved here, 39 bases in frame from base 1. CDR1 and CDR2 were assigned from the germline V gene as SGHVS and FNYEAQ. Relative to germline, V is missing 1 base and J is missing 11 bases, with 5 bases of the junction outside any gene match. This sample was sequenced with an Illumina HiSeq 1500. The public reads were reprocessed in TCRdb via fastp at Q25 and MiXCR, keeping in-frame beta chains. Identical CDR3 protein sequences are pooled into one entry, listed with their most common genes and DNA. This sample has 560,000 or so distinct CDR3 sequences in its table, and about 15% of those were observed once. The ten largest make up 20% to 30% of the sample.

This sequence was found in a human donor in good health (CMV status not recorded). Some clones in this sample may be carry-over from other donors' samples. Sequencing was performed on CD8+ T cells from PBMCs. The sequence links TRBV7-6 to TRBJ1-1, with TRBD1 identical over 9 junction bases. The CDR3: CASSLGTGVEAFF. In nucleotides, the sequence is TGTGCCAGCAGCTTAGGGACAGGGGTCGAGGCTTTCTTT.